This T cell receptor beta chain came from a study of T-cell memory formation after mild COVID-19. In its sample, this clonotype was seen a few times. One entry per CDR3 protein, called by TCRdb with MiXCR from the 5' RACE reads. This table holds approximately 440,000 distinct CDR3 sequences, 20% found once. Source material: PBMCs or a T cell subset sorted from them (not recorded which). The clonotype comes from an adult woman who had mild COVID-19 (a few samples of this study predate the infection). Cell type and time point are not known.

The CDR3 region has the DNA TGCGCCAGCAGCTCGCCCCGGCGGGGGGGAGATACGCAGTATTTT. It specifies CASSSPRRGGDTQYF. This chain links TRBV5-1 with TRBJ2-3; the match to TRBD2 covers 9 bases. Germline CDR1 and CDR2: SGHRS and YFSETQ. The CDR3 extends over 15 amino acids. Unmatched junction bases numbered 7, after V lost 3 bases and J lost 5 bases.